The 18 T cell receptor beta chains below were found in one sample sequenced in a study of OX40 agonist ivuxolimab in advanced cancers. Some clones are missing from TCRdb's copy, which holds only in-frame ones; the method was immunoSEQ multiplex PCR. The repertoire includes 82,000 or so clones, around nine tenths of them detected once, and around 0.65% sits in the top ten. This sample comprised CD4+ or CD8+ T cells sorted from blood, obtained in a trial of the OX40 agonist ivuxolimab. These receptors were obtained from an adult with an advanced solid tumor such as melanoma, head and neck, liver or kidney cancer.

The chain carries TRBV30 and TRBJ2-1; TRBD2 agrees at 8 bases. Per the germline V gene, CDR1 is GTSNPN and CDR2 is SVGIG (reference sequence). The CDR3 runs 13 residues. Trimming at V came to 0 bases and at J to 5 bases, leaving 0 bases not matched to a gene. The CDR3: CAWSVLADNEQFF. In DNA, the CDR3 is TGTGCCTGGAGTGTACTAGCGGACAATGAGCAGTTCTTC.

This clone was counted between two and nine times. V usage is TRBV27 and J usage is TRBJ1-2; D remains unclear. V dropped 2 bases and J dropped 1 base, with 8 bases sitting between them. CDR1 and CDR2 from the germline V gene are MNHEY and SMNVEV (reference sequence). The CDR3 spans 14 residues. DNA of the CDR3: TGTGCCAGCAGTTTAAATGCCCTTAACTATGGCTACACCTTC. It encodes CASSLNALNYGYTF.

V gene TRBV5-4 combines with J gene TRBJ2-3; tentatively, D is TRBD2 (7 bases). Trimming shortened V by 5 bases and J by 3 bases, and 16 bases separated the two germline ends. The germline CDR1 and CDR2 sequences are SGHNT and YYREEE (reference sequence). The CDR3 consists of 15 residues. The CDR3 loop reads CASSLEGGWTDTQYF. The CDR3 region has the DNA TGTGCCAGCAGTCTGGAGGGGGGGTGGACAGATACGCAGTATTTT.

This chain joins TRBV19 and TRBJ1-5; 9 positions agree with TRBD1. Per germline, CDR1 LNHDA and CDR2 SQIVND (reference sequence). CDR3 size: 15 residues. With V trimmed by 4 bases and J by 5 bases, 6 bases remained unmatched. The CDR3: CASSRGTGRHQPQHF. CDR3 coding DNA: TGTGCCAGTAGTAGAGGGACAGGGCGACATCAGCCCCAGCATTTT.

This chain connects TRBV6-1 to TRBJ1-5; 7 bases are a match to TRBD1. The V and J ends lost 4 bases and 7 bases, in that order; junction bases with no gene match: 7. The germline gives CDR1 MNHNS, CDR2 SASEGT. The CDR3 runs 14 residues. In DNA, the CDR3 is TGTGCCAGCAGTGTACAGGGGAGACGGCAGCCCCAGCATTTT. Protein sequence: CASSVQGRRQPQHF.

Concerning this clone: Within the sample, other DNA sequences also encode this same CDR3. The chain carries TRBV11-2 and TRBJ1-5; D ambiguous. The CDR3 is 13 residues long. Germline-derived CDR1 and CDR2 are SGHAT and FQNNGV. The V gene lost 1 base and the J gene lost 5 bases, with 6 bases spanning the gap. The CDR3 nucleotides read TGTGCCAGCAGCTTAGCGCAGGATCAGCCCCAGCATTTT. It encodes CASSLAQDQPQHF.

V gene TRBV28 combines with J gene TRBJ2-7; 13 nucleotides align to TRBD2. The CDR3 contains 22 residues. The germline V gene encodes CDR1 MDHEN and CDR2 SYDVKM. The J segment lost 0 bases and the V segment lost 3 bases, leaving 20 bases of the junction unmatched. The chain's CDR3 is CASSFTQFAGTSGIGASYEQYF. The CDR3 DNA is TGTGCCAGCAGTTTCACCCAGTTCGCCGGGACTAGCGGGATCGGGGCCTCCTACGAGCAGTACTTC.

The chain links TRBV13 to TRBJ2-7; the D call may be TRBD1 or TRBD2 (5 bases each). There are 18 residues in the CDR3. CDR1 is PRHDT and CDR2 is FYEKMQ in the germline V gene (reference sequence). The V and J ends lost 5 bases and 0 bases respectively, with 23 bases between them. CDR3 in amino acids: CASSERTGTFFSSYEQYF. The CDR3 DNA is TGTGCCAGCAGCGAGCGTACTGGGACGTTTTTCAGCTCCTACGAGCAGTACTTC. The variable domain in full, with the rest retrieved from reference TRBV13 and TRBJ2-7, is AAGVIQSPRHLIKEKRETATLKCYPIPRHDTVYWYQQGPGQDPQFLISFYEKMQSDKGSIPDRFSAQQFSDYHSELNMSSLELGDSALYFCASSERTGTFFSSYEQYFGPGTRLTVT.

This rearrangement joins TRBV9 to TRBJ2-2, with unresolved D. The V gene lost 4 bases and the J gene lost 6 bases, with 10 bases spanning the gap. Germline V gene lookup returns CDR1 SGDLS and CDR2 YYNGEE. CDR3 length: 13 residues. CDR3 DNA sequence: TGTGCCAGCAGCTTCCGCTGGGCCGGGGAGCTGTTTTTT. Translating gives CASSFRWAGELFF. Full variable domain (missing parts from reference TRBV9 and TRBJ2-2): DSGVTQTPKHLITATGQRVTLRCSPRSGDLSVYWYQQSLDQGLQFLIQYYNGEERAKGNILERFSAQQFPDLHSELNLSSLELGDSALYFCASSFRWAGELFFGEGSRLTVL.

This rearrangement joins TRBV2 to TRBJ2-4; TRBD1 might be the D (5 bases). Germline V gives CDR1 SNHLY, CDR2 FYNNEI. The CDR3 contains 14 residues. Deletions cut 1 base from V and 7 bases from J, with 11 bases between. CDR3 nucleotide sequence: TGTGCCAGCAGTGAAGTGGTGGGGCGGAACATTCAGTACTTC. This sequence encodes CASSEVVGRNIQYF.

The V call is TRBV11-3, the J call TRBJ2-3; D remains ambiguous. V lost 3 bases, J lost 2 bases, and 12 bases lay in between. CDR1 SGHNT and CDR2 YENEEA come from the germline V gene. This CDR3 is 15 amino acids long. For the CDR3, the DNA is TGTGCCAGCAGCTTGTTGATGGCCGACACAGATACGCAGTATTTT. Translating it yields CASSLLMADTDTQYF. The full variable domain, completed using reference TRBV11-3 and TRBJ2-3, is EAGVVQSPRYKIIEKKQPVAFWCNPISGHNTLYWYLQNLGQGPELLIRYENEEAVDDSQLPKDRFSAERLKGVDSTLKIQPAELGDSAVYLCASSLLMADTDTQYFGPGTRLTVL.

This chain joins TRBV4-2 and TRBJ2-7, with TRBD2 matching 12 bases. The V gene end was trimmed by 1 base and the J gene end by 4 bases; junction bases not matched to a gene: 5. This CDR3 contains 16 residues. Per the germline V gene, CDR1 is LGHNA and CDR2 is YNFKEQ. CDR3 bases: TGTGCCAGCAGCCAAGCTAGCGGGGGGGCCATATACGAGCAGTACTTC. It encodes CASSQASGGAIYEQYF.

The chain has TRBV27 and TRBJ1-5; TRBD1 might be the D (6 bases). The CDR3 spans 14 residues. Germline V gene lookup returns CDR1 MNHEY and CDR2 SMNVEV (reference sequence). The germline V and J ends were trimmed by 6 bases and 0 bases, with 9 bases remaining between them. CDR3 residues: CASSTGYSNQPQHF. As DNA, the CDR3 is TGTGCCAGCAGCACAGGGTATAGCAATCAGCCCCAGCATTTT.

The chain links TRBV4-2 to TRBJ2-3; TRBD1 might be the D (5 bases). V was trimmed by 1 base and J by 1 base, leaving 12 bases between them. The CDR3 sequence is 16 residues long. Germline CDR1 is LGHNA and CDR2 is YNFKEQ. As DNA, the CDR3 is TGTGCCAGCAGCCAAGCCCCTCCGACAGGCACAGATACGCAGTATTTT. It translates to CASSQAPPTGTDTQYF.

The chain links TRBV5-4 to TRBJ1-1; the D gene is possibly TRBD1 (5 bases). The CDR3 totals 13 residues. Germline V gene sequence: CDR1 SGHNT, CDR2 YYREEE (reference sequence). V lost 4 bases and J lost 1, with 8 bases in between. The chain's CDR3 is CASSRQPNTEAFF. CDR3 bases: TGTGCCAGCAGCCGACAGCCGAACACTGAAGCTTTCTTT.

CDR3 DNA: TGTGCCAGCAGTTACTCGAGTGCCCAGCCCCAGCATTTT. It translates to CASSYSSAQPQHF. The rearrangement joins TRBV6-5 to TRBJ1-5; no reliable D call. This CDR3 is built from 13 residues. V shed 0 bases and J shed 7 bases, with 7 bases lying between them. Germline CDR1 reads MNHEY; CDR2 reads SVGAGI.

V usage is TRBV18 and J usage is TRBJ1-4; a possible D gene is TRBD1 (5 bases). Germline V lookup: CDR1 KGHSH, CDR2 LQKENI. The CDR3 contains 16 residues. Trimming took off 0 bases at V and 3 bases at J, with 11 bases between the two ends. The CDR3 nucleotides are TGTGCCAGCTCACCACCGTGGGGGACGGCTAATGAAAAACTGTTTTTT. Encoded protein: CASSPPWGTANEKLFF.

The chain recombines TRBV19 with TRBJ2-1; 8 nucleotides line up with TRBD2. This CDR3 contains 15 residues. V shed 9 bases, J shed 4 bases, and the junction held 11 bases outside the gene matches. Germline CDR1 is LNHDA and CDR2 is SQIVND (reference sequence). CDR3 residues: CASRRGTRDYNEQFF. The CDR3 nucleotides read TGTGCCAGCAGGCGGGGGACTAGAGATTACAATGAGCAGTTCTTC. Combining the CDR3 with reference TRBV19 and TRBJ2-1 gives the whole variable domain DGGITQSPKYLFRKEGQNVTLSCEQNLNHDAMYWYRQDPGQGLRLIYYSQIVNDFQKGDIAEGYSVSREKKESFPLTVTSAQKNPTAFYLCASRRGTRDYNEQFFGPGTRLTVL.